This T cell receptor (beta chain) was recorded in a study of shared clonotypes between healthy human individuals. Study-level points and caveats: The study's rarefaction showed incomplete sorted-subset sequencing despite large depth. Measured sharing among donors was expected to vary with sequencing depth.

Notes on this clone: Its antigen is not identified.

Trimming took 2 bases from V and 7 from J; bases not matched to a gene: 7. The CDR3 sequence is 15 residues long. Germline V gene sequence: CDR1 SNHLY, CDR2 FYNNEI. Using immunoSEQ multiplex PCR, the repertoire was profiled, and TCRdb retains in-frame clones only, with some absent. This table holds millions of clones, 85% to 95% found once. The source is a man younger than 30 in good health. V usage is TRBV2 and J usage is TRBJ2-1; 8 bases are shared with TRBD2. The specimen was naive CD4+ T cells sorted from blood. Subset indicated: CD45RA+ positively selected. The chain's CDR3 is CASSERLAGWNEQFF. The CDR3, as DNA: TGTGCCAGCAGTGAAAGGCTAGCGGGCTGGAATGAGCAGTTCTTC.